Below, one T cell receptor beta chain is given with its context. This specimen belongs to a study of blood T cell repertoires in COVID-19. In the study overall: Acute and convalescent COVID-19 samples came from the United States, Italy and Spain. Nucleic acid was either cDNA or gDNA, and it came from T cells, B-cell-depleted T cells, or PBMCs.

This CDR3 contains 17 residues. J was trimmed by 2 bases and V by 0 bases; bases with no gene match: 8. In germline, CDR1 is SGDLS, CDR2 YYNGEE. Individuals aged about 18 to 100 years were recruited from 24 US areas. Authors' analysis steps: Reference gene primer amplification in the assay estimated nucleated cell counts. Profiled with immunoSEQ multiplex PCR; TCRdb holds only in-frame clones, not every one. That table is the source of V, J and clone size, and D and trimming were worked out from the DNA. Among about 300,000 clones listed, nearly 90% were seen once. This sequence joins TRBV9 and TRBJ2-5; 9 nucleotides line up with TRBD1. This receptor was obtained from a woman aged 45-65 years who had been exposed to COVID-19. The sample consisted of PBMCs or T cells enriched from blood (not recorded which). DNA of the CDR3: TGTGCCAGCAGCGTAGATGTGACAGGGGGTTGGCAAGAGACCCAGTACTTC. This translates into CASSVDVTGGWQETQYF.